Below are 24 T cell receptor beta chains sequenced from a single sample in a study of cytomegalovirus exposure and HLA in healthy donors. The PCR used 60 Vbeta and 13 Jbeta primers. Here immunoSEQ multiplex PCR was the method, and the copy in TCRdb shows in-frame clones only, minus some. The sample shows 200,000 to 300,000 clones, around 76% of them seen only once. The material sequenced was PBMCs. The receptors here all came from a woman in her thirties or forties in good health and CMV-seropositive.

The CDR3 sequence is CASSPQTSRSSYNEQFF. CDR3 sequence (DNA): TGTGCCAGCAGCCCCCAGACTAGCAGGAGCTCCTACAATGAGCAGTTCTTC. The chain couples TRBV7-6 to TRBJ2-1, with 7 bases aligning to TRBD2. The J segment lost 0 bases and the V segment lost 5 bases, leaving 10 bases of the junction unmatched. CDR1 and CDR2 (germline): SGHVS, FNYEAQ. The CDR3 consists of 17 residues.

The gene calls are TRBV30 and TRBJ2-1; D is unresolved. CDR1 GTSNPN and CDR2 SVGIG come from the germline V gene (reference sequence). CDR3 length equals 15 residues. The germline V and J ends were trimmed by 5 bases and 5 bases, with 19 bases remaining between them. The CDR3 DNA reads as TGTGCCTGGCGCGCCCGAAGAACTCTTAACAATGAGCAGTTCTTC. Translated: CAWRARRTLNNEQFF.

DNA for the CDR3: TGTGCCAGCAGTAGGGACAGGGGGACTGAGACCCAGTACTTC. This translates into CASSRDRGTETQYF. The chain recombines TRBV6-5 with TRBJ2-5; TRBD1 matches 11 bases. This CDR3 is built from 14 residues. V dropped 5 bases and J dropped 5; count of bases not matched to a gene: 4. Germline values: CDR1 MNHEY, CDR2 SVGAGI.

The chain recombines TRBV21-1 with TRBJ2-7; no check of the table's D call, TRBD1, against the DNA was made. TRBV21-1 has pseudogene status. This CDR3 has 15 amino acids. Here the CDR3 DNA reads TGTGCCAGCAGCAACGACAGGGTGGTTTGGTGCGAGCAGTACTTC. Amino acid sequence: CASSNDRVVWCEQYF.

The CDR3 loop reads CASSTGLAGPYEQYF. The DNA of the CDR3 is TGTGCCAGCAGTACGGGACTAGCGGGACCCTACGAGCAGTACTTC. This sequence joins TRBV6-5 and TRBJ2-7, with TRBD2 identical over 13 bases. Germline values: CDR1 MNHEY, CDR2 SVGAGI. V gave up 5 bases and J gave up 2 bases; unmatched junction bases: 3. The CDR3 is 15 amino acids.

The chain is built from TRBV10-3 and TRBJ2-1; perhaps TRBD2 as D (6 bases). V was trimmed by 2 bases and J by 9 bases, leaving 14 bases between them. Germline V gene lookup returns CDR1 ENHRY and CDR2 SYGVKD. This CDR3 spans 14 amino acids. The CDR3, as DNA: TGTGCCATCAGTGAGGGGACTCCCAGCACTGAGCAGTTCTTC. It is translated as CAISEGTPSTEQFF.

This sequence joins TRBV25-1 and TRBJ2-7; D might be TRBD1 (5 bases). The V end lost 1 base, the J end lost 1 base, and 11 bases lay between the germline ends. From germline, CDR1 is MGHDK and CDR2 SYGVNS. The CDR3 is 15 residues long. CDR3 loop: CASSESGPPSYEQYF. Written as DNA, the CDR3 is TGTGCCAGCAGTGAATCAGGGCCCCCTTCCTACGAGCAGTACTTC.

The J gene is TRBJ2-5, the V gene TRBV15; the D gene is possibly TRBD2 (6 bases). The J call may be in error: the DNA end matches TRBJ2-7 better. The length of the CDR3 is 15 residues. In germline, CDR1 is LNHNV, CDR2 YYDKDF (reference sequence). Here the CDR3 DNA reads TGTGCCACCAGCAGAGATCTTAGCGGAACCTACGAGCAGTACTTC. Its protein is CATSRDLSGTYEQYF.

This clone appeared a single time. The rearrangement joins TRBV10-3 to TRBJ2-5; TRBD2 matches 10 bases. With 6 bases clipped from V and 5 bases from J, the junction kept 6 bases outside the gene matches. The CDR3 runs to 14 residues. Germline V CDR1 and CDR2: ENHRY, SYGVKD. The CDR3 nucleotides are TGTGCCATCAGGGGTAGCGGGGGGCAGGAGACCCAGTACTTC. Residues: CAIRGSGGQETQYF.

This sequence joins TRBV7-8 and TRBJ1-5; no clear D. CDR3 length: 17 residues. Germline V gene lookup returns CDR1 SGHVS and CDR2 FQNEAQ. V dropped 5 bases and J dropped 0 bases, with 17 bases sitting between them. The DNA for the CDR3 is TGTGCCAGCAGCCGACTTGGACTGTTAAATAGCAATCAGCCCCAGCATTTT. It yields the protein CASSRLGLLNSNQPQHF. Looking up the rest from reference TRBV7-8 and TRBJ1-5 gives the full variable domain: GAGVSQSPRYKVAKRGQDVALRCDPISGHVSLFWYQQALGQGPEFLTYFQNEAQLDKSGLPSDRFFAERPEGSVSTLKIQRTQQEDSAVYLCASSRLGLLNSNQPQHFGDGTRLSIL.

This CDR3 is CASSSLWGQSHGYTF. The CDR3 region has the DNA TGTGCCAGCAGCTCCCTCTGGGGACAGAGCCATGGCTACACCTTC. V is TRBV7-9 and J is TRBJ1-2; 7 nucleotides line up with TRBD1. The V gene's germline CDR1 is SEHNR and CDR2 FQNEAQ (reference sequence). Germline trimming cut 4 bases from V and 6 bases from J; bases unmatched to any gene: 11. This CDR3 contains 15 residues.

The chain is built from TRBV28 and TRBJ1-6; perhaps TRBD1 as D (5 bases). The CDR3 totals 15 residues. Trimming left V 5 bases short and J 5 bases short, with 13 bases between. The germline V gene encodes CDR1 MDHEN and CDR2 SYDVKM. This CDR3 reads CASSPHGGDNSPLHF. DNA for the CDR3: TGTGCCAGCAGTCCCCACGGAGGGGATAATTCACCCCTCCACTTT.

The chain has TRBV5-4 and TRBJ1-2; 8 nucleotides line up with TRBD1. Trimming at V came to 4 bases and at J to 8 bases, leaving 7 bases not matched to a gene. This CDR3 is 13 amino acids long. The V gene's germline CDR1 is SGHNT and CDR2 YYREEE (reference sequence). The CDR3 DNA sequence: TGTGCCAGCAGCCCCCAGACAGGGGACGGCTACACCTTC. It is translated as CASSPQTGDGYTF.

The rearrangement uses TRBV7-2 and TRBJ2-1; 11 bases fit TRBD2. The CDR3 length is 15 residues. The junction had 8 bases not matched to a gene; V was cut back by 5 bases and J by 8 bases. Germline V gene sequence: CDR1 SGHTA, CDR2 FQGNSA. This chain's CDR3 is CASSKGLAVSDEQFF. Here the CDR3 DNA reads TGTGCCAGCAGCAAGGGACTAGCGGTATCGGATGAGCAGTTCTTC.

A note on this clone: This specimen includes other DNA sequences encoding the same CDR3. This chain joins TRBV18 and TRBJ1-4; D unclear. Germline V CDR1 and CDR2: KGHSH, LQKENI. V lost 6 bases and J 0 bases, leaving 5 bases between the germline ends. The CDR3 is 13 residues long. DNA of the CDR3: TGTGCCAGCTCTCCTGCAACTAATGAAAAACTGTTTTTT. Translated: CASSPATNEKLFF.

The chain combines TRBV4-3 with TRBJ2-7; TRBD1 aligns across 12 bases. This CDR3 is 15 amino acids long. CDR1 LGHNA and CDR2 YSLEER come from the germline V gene. V lost 2 bases, J lost 6 bases, and 5 bases stayed unmatched. The CDR3 protein is CASSQSGTGGSEQYF. The CDR3 coding sequence is TGCGCCAGCAGCCAATCCGGGACAGGGGGCTCCGAGCAGTACTTC.

With regard to this clone: Germline is not matched at one junction end, which may reflect a read error. CDR3 amino acids: CASNSGGGPGELFF. The CDR3 coding sequence is TGTGCTAGCAACAGCGGAGGAGGGCCCGGGGAGCTGTTTTTT. V and J are TRBV7-7 and TRBJ2-2; D is possibly TRBD2 (6 bases). This CDR3 is 14 amino acids long. Germline CDR1 reads SSHAT; CDR2 reads FNYEAQ (reference sequence).

V gene TRBV4-3 combines with J gene TRBJ2-3; 10 bases fit TRBD2. The CDR3 runs 16 residues. CDR1 and CDR2 (germline): LGHNA, YSLEER. The ends lost 5 bases at V and 1 base at J; junction bases unmatched: 6. The CDR3 is CASSDLSGGGTDTQYF. The CDR3 DNA follows: TGCGCCAGCAGCGACCTCAGCGGGGGGGGCACAGATACGCAGTATTTT.

The genes are TRBV11-1 and TRBJ2-1; 8 bases agree with TRBD2. Germline loops: CDR1 SGHAT, CDR2 FQDESV (reference sequence). The junction had 5 bases not matched to a gene; V was cut back by 1 base and J by 6 bases. CDR3 length: 15 residues. CDR3 in amino acids: CASSLGREGGNEQFF. The DNA for the CDR3 is TGTGCCAGCAGCTTAGGACGGGAGGGGGGCAATGAGCAGTTCTTC.

The chain links TRBV5-5 to TRBJ1-2; D remains ambiguous. This CDR3 is 14 amino acids long. Germline-derived CDR1 and CDR2 are SGHKS and YYEKEE (reference sequence). The ends were cut back, 1 base at V and 8 bases at J, with 15 bases in the middle. The CDR3 loop is CASSLSPGGKGYTF. Here the CDR3 DNA reads TGTGCCAGCAGCTTGTCCCCCGGAGGGAAAGGCTACACCTTC.

The V call is TRBV7-9, the J call TRBJ1-3, with D perhaps TRBD1 (5 bases). This CDR3 spans 16 amino acids. Looked up from germline, CDR1 is SEHNR and CDR2 is FQNEAQ (reference sequence). The V end was cut by 5 bases, the J end by 6 bases, with 20 bases between. The CDR3 DNA follows: TGTGCCAGCAGCAACCCTAACGCGGGACTCAAAAACACCATATATTTT. The encoded protein is CASSNPNAGLKNTIYF.

This clone has just a few counts. The V and J genes are TRBV6-1 and TRBJ1-6; possible D gene TRBD1, 6 bases. This CDR3 is 17 amino acids long. Germline CDR1 MNHNS, CDR2 SASEGT. Trimming removed 4 bases at V and 0 bases at J, with 13 bases between. The CDR3 sequence: CASSGTVGSSYNSPLHF. The CDR3 DNA reads as TGTGCCAGCAGTGGGACAGTCGGAAGCTCCTATAATTCACCCCTCCACTTT.

This clone was recorded a few times. The V and J genes are TRBV30 and TRBJ1-1; unclear D gene. The V end lost 0 bases, the J end lost 1 base, and 6 bases lay between the germline ends. The length of the CDR3 is 13 residues. The germline V gene encodes CDR1 GTSNPN and CDR2 SVGIG (reference sequence). CDR3 bases: TGTGCCTGGAGTGTACTAGCGAACACTGAAGCTTTCTTT. Translated, it gives CAWSVLANTEAFF. The variable domain in full, completed from reference TRBV30 and TRBJ1-1, reads SQTIHQWPATLVQPVGSPLSLECTVEGTSNPNLYWYRQAAGRGLQLLFYSVGIGQISSEVPQNLSASRPQDRQFILSSKKLLLSDSGFYLCAWSVLANTEAFFGQGTRLTVV.

This chain uses TRBV7-2 with TRBJ1-2; possible D gene TRBD1, 5 bases. V was trimmed by 1 base and J by 6 bases, leaving 18 bases between them. This CDR3 region has 16 residues. CDR1 is SGHTA and CDR2 is FQGNSA in the germline V gene. CDR3 sequence (DNA): TGTGCCAGCAGCTTAGATGTTTCAGGGAGGCTGGATGGCTACACCTTC. Protein sequence: CASSLDVSGRLDGYTF.